The 26 T cell receptor beta chains listed next were all sequenced from one sample in a study of T-cell memory formation after mild COVID-19. TCRdb ran MiXCR on the 5' RACE reads and lists one entry per CDR3 protein. The sample consists of roughly 170,000 distinct CDR3 sequences, around 18% of them appearing once. The sequenced material came from PBMCs or a T cell subset sorted from them (not recorded which). The origin of the receptors is a man younger than 35 who had mild COVID-19 (a few samples of this study predate the infection). Cell type and time point are not known.

This clonotype came up a few times. This chain connects TRBV20-1 to TRBJ2-5, with D uncertain. The germline V gene has CDR1 DFQATT and CDR2 SNEGSKA (reference sequence). The CDR3 sequence is 13 residues long. Trimming stripped 3 bases from V and 2 bases from J, with 10 bases between. In DNA form, the CDR3 reads TGCAGTGCTAGGCCCGTGAGTCAAGAGACCCAGTACTTC. Its protein product is CSARPVSQETQYF.

This clonotype was detected only a few times. The chain carries TRBV6-6 and TRBJ2-4; TRBD2 might be the D (6 bases). This CDR3 comprises 16 residues. V was trimmed by 8 bases and J by 3 bases, leaving 20 bases between them. Germline-derived CDR1 and CDR2 are MNHNY and SVGAGI (reference sequence). CDR3 nucleotides: TGTGCCAGCGCTGGGCGTTCCCTCGGGAGCAAAAACATTCAGTACTTC. This sequence encodes CASAGRSLGSKNIQYF.

CDR3 in DNA: TGTGCCAGCAGCGGACCCCCGTCGGCCGGGGAGCTGTTTTTT. It translates to CASSGPPSAGELFF. The chain joins TRBV9 to TRBJ2-2; D is uncertain. Trimming pared 3 bases from V and 6 bases from J, leaving 12 bases between. Per the germline V gene, CDR1 is SGDLS and CDR2 is YYNGEE. There are 14 residues in the CDR3.

The rearrangement uses TRBV11-2 and TRBJ2-3, with TRBD2 matching over 12 bases. The CDR3 extends over 15 amino acids. Germline V lookup: CDR1 SGHAT, CDR2 FQNNGV. Trimming took 1 base from V and 10 from J; bases not matched to a gene: 6. The CDR3 spells CASSLGPTSGGSQYF. The CDR3 nucleotides read TGTGCCAGCAGCTTAGGCCCGACTAGCGGGGGTTCGCAGTATTTT.

J is TRBJ1-6 and V is TRBV21-1. TRBV21-1 is tagged as a pseudogene. The CDR3 length is 16 residues. The CDR3 region is CASSKPPITLHSPLHF. The CDR3 coding sequence is TGTGCCAGCAGCAAACCTCCGATTACCCTTCATTCACCCCTCCACTTT.

The rearrangement uses TRBV5-1 and TRBJ2-7, with TRBD1 as a possible D gene (5 bases). There are 15 residues in the CDR3. The V and J ends lost 0 bases and 6 bases respectively, with 16 bases between them. Per germline, CDR1 SGHRS and CDR2 YFSETQ. The CDR3 DNA is TGCGCCAGCAGCTTGGAGGCAGGGATAGTTCGCGAGCAGTACTTC. Encoded protein: CASSLEAGIVREQYF.

This clonotype was seen more than once but under ten times. This chain uses TRBV2 with TRBJ2-2; 7 bases are a match to TRBD1. This CDR3 region has 14 residues. Germline lookup yields CDR1 SNHLY and CDR2 FYNNEI. V trimming: 9 bases; J trimming: 2 bases; junction bases outside the gene matches: 6. In nucleotides, the CDR3 is TGTGCCAGTGTCCGGGACAGAAACACCGGGGAGCTGTTTTTT. Its protein is CASVRDRNTGELFF.

This rearrangement joins TRBV3-1 to TRBJ2-2, with a weak D call TRBD2 (6 bases). From germline, CDR1 is LGHDT and CDR2 YNNKEL (reference sequence). CDR3 length equals 13 residues. The ends were cut back, 4 bases at V and 9 bases at J, with 12 bases in the middle. As DNA, the CDR3 is TGTGCCAGCAGCCCTCCCGGGGGAAGGGAGCTGTTTTTT. Protein: CASSPPGGRELFF.

This clonotype was seen only a few times. The rearrangement uses TRBV20-1 and TRBJ2-2; the match to TRBD1 covers 8 bases. V gave up 2 bases and J gave up 3 bases; unmatched junction bases: 5. Germline CDR1 and CDR2: DFQATT and SNEGSKA (reference sequence). This CDR3 comprises 15 residues. In DNA, the CDR3 is TGCAGTGCTAGACAGGGGGCGATCGACACCGGGGAGCTGTTTTTT. This codes for CSARQGAIDTGELFF.

In its sample, this clonotype was seen many times. The rearrangement links TRBV5-1 to TRBJ2-7; D might be TRBD1 or TRBD2, each matching 6 bases. Trimming left V 5 bases short and J 2 bases short, with 17 bases between. CDR3 length: 15 amino acids. Germline V gene sequence: CDR1 SGHRS, CDR2 YFSETQ. The CDR3 here is CASSWGAGEAYEQYV. CDR3 bases: TGCGCCAGCAGTTGGGGGGCAGGGGAGGCCTACGAGCAGTACGTC.

This clonotype was seen at least ten times. This chain connects TRBV5-1 to TRBJ2-7, with D uncertain. Trimming stripped 0 bases from V and 6 bases from J, with 4 bases between. Germline CDR1 SGHRS, CDR2 YFSETQ. The CDR3 length is 11 residues. This CDR3 reads CASSLVSEQYF. The DNA for the CDR3 is TGCGCCAGCAGCTTGGTTAGCGAGCAGTACTTC.

This chain connects TRBV4-3 to TRBJ1-5; 7 bases align to TRBD1. This CDR3 is built from 15 residues. Per germline, CDR1 LGHNA and CDR2 YSLEER. Germline trimming cut 5 bases from V and 3 bases from J; bases unmatched to any gene: 7. CDR3 sequence reads: CASSSDRASNQPQHF. CDR3 bases: TGCGCCAGCAGCTCCGACAGGGCCTCCAATCAGCCCCAGCATTTT.

There are a few counts of this clonotype. The V call is TRBV5-1, the J call TRBJ2-3, with 7 bases aligning to TRBD2. Germline CDR1 is SGHRS and CDR2 is YFSETQ. V lost 4 bases, J lost 3 bases, and 5 bases stayed unmatched. The CDR3 is 14 residues long. The CDR3 spells CASSDGGGTDTQYF. The CDR3 DNA is TGCGCCAGCAGCGACGGGGGAGGGACAGATACGCAGTATTTT. The full variable domain, rest sourced from reference TRBV5-1 and TRBJ2-3, is KAGVTQTPRYLIKTRGQQVTLSCSPISGHRSVSWYQQTPGQGLQFLFEYFSETQRNKGNFPGRFSGRQFSNSRSEMNVSTLELGDSALYLCASSDGGGTDTQYFGPGTRLTVL.

The V gene is TRBV6-5, the J gene TRBJ2-3, with TRBD1 matching 8 bases. The J segment lost 1 base and the V segment lost 4 bases, leaving 4 bases of the junction unmatched. CDR1 MNHEY and CDR2 SVGAGI come from the germline V gene. There are 15 residues in the CDR3. In nucleotides, the CDR3 is TGTGCCAGCAGTTCAGGGGGCGCCGGCACAGATACGCAGTATTTT. This codes for CASSSGGAGTDTQYF.

This clonotype showed up just a few times. CDR3 bases: TGTGCCAGCTCACCACAGGACGGACAATCATATGGCTACACCTTC. Protein: CASSPQDGQSYGYTF. The chain links TRBV18 to TRBJ1-2; tentatively, D is TRBD1 (5 bases). Germline V CDR1 and CDR2: KGHSH, LQKENI. Trimming removed 1 base at V and 5 bases at J, with 14 bases between. The CDR3 consists of 15 residues. The full variable domain, with the rest looked up from reference TRBV18 and TRBJ1-2, is NAGVMQNPRHLVRRRGQEARLRCSPMKGHSHVYWYRQLPEEGLKFMVYLQKENIIDESGMPKERFSAEFPKEGPSILRIQQVVRGDSAAYFCASSPQDGQSYGYTFGSGTRLTVV.

This clonotype was picked up many times. The rearrangement links TRBV14 to TRBJ1-5, with unresolved D. Trimming took 1 base from V and 3 from J, leaving 4 bases between them. Looked up from germline, CDR1 is SGHDN and CDR2 is FVKESK. The CDR3 consists of 13 residues. The CDR3, as DNA: TGTGCCAGCAGCCAAGGCCCCAATCAGCCCCAGCATTTT. This gives the protein CASSQGPNQPQHF.

V gene TRBV10-3 combines with J gene TRBJ1-2; D is uncertain. The ends were cut back, 2 bases at V and 1 base at J, with 5 bases in the middle. This CDR3 has 13 amino acids. The V gene's germline CDR1 is ENHRY and CDR2 SYGVKD. The CDR3 reads CAISERSNYGYTF. For the CDR3, the DNA is TGTGCCATCAGTGAGCGAAGTAACTATGGCTACACCTTC.

The chain uses TRBV7-2 and TRBJ2-1; 7 nucleotides match TRBD1. The J segment lost 4 bases and the V segment lost 4 bases, leaving 7 bases of the junction unmatched. This CDR3 spans 15 amino acids. Germline V gene data show CDR1 as SGHTA and CDR2 as FQGNSA. This chain's CDR3 is CASSSTRDRYNEQFF. In DNA, the CDR3 is TGTGCCAGCAGCTCCACTCGGGACAGATACAATGAGCAGTTCTTC.

This clonotype was seen at least ten times. The junction differs from germline at one of its ends, possibly a read error. Here the CDR3 reads CASSPPTYTGELFF. DNA for the CDR3: TGCGCCAGCAGCCCCCCGACCTACACGGGGGAGCTGTTTTTT. The gene calls are TRBV5-1 and TRBJ2-2; D gene ambiguous. CDR3 length equals 14 residues. Germline V lookup: CDR1 SGHRS, CDR2 YFSETQ.

This clonotype appeared a few times. The chain links TRBV5-1 to TRBJ2-1; no definite D call. The CDR3 consists of 15 residues. Germline V gives CDR1 SGHRS, CDR2 YFSETQ. V shed 0 bases and J shed 3 bases, with 10 bases lying between them. CDR3 region: CASSLVKNDYNEQFF. The CDR3 nucleotides read TGCGCCAGCAGCTTGGTAAAGAACGACTACAATGAGCAGTTCTTC.

This clonotype is a singleton in its sample. This chain links TRBV30 with TRBJ1-4; D is unresolved. Germline V gene lookup returns CDR1 GTSNPN and CDR2 SVGIG (reference sequence). This CDR3 has 14 amino acids. V was clipped by 4 bases and J by 0 bases, with 9 bases between them. The CDR3 loop is CAWTAPATNEKLFF. CDR3 sequence (DNA): TGTGCCTGGACCGCCCCTGCAACTAATGAAAAACTGTTTTTT.

A few counts support this clonotype. The chain carries TRBV7-8 and TRBJ1-4; D ambiguous. The CDR3 loop spans 15 amino acids. V lost 1 base to trimming and J lost 4 bases, with 10 bases between them. The germline V gene encodes CDR1 SGHVS and CDR2 FQNEAQ. The CDR3 region has the DNA TGTGCCAGCAGCTTAGGGGGAAGACATAATGAAAAACTGTTTTTT. Amino acid sequence: CASSLGGRHNEKLFF.

The V call is TRBV7-2, the J call TRBJ2-2; D possibly corresponds to TRBD2 (5 bases). Between the trimmed V and J ends, which lost 1 base and 3 bases, there was a span of 9 bases. Germline loops: CDR1 SGHTA, CDR2 FQGNSA. The CDR3 has 15 residues. The CDR3 here is CASSLGTGYTGELFF. CDR3 coding DNA: TGTGCCAGCAGCTTAGGGACGGGGTACACCGGGGAGCTGTTTTTT.

The chain has TRBV4-1 and TRBJ1-1, with D maybe TRBD1 (5 bases). The CDR3 runs 18 residues. Trimming took off 1 base at V and 5 bases at J, with 23 bases between the two ends. The germline V gene encodes CDR1 MGHRA and CDR2 YSYEKL. CDR3 nucleotide sequence: TGCGCCAGCAGCCAAGTCGGTGGCCCGGGAGGGGTAGGGACTGAAGCTTTCTTT. Its translation: CASSQVGGPGGVGTEAFF.

This rearrangement joins TRBV29-1 to TRBJ1-2; TRBD1 might be the D (5 bases). The CDR3 has 13 residues. The germline V and J ends were trimmed by 4 bases and 1 base, with 10 bases remaining between them. Per germline, CDR1 SQVTM and CDR2 ANQGSEA. CDR3 sequence (DNA): TGCAGCGTTGCCCCGACAGATAACTATGGCTACACCTTC. It specifies CSVAPTDNYGYTF.

This clonotype was found a few times. CDR3 amino acids: CASTPTGRYEQYF. The CDR3 nucleotides are TGTGCCAGCACCCCGACAGGGAGGTACGAGCAGTACTTC. The rearrangement links TRBV6-2 or TRBV6-3 to TRBJ2-7; possibly TRBD1 for D (7 bases). The length of the CDR3 is 13 residues. In germline, CDR1 is MNHEY, CDR2 SVGEGT. Between the trimmed V and J ends, which lost 7 bases and 4 bases, there was a span of 14 bases.